The 21 T cell receptor beta chains below come from one sample, sequenced in a study of CD8+CD57+ T cells in acquired aplastic anemia. Patients included in sequencing had previously demonstrated CD8+CD57+ cell expansion by flow cytometry. Genomic DNA, the template, was used for profiling of the TCR beta VDJ and CDR3. TCRdb used MiXCR to reprocess the reads, holding one entry per CDR3 protein. Of about 200,000 distinct CDR3 sequences listed, 65% were seen once; the top ten hold about 60%. Sample: sorted CD4+, CD8+, or CD8+CD57+ T cells (not recorded which) from PBMCs. The receptors originated from a human donor with aplastic anemia.

This clonotype was seen only a few times. The V gene is TRBV10-3, the J gene TRBJ1-1, with D tentatively TRBD1 (6 bases). Germline V lookup: CDR1 ENHRY, CDR2 SYGVKD. The CDR3 covers 14 residues. V lost 6 bases to trimming and J lost 0 bases, with 11 bases between them. CDR3 nucleotides: TGTGCCATCAGGGACAGAACAGTGAACACTGAAGCTTTCTTT. Its protein is CAIRDRTVNTEAFF.

The chain recombines TRBV2 with TRBJ1-5, with 11 nucleotides matching TRBD1. The V gene's germline CDR1 is SNHLY and CDR2 FYNNEI. V lost 6 bases and J lost 5; bases outside the gene matches: 6. There are 15 residues in the CDR3. The CDR3 loop reads CASRWDRGGYQPQHF. CDR3 in DNA: TGTGCCAGCAGATGGGACAGGGGGGGATATCAGCCCCAGCATTTT. The variable domain in full, with the rest retrieved from reference TRBV2 and TRBJ1-5, is EPEVTQTPSHQVTQMGQEVILRCVPISNHLYFYWYRQILGQKVEFLVSFYNNEISEKSEIFDDQFSVERPDGSNFTLKIRSTKLEDSAMYFCASRWDRGGYQPQHFGDGTRLSIL.

The rearrangement links TRBV7-9 to TRBJ2-2; TRBD1 might be the D (5 bases). Trimming took off 2 bases at V and 5 bases at J, with 6 bases between the two ends. CDR1 and CDR2 from the germline V gene are SEHNR and FQNEAQ (reference sequence). The CDR3 consists of 13 residues. The CDR3 loop is CASSLTGTGELFF. The CDR3, as DNA: TGTGCCAGCAGCTTAACAGGAACCGGGGAGCTGTTTTTT. The full variable domain, rest sourced from reference TRBV7-9 and TRBJ2-2, is DTGVSQNPRHKITKRGQNVTFRCDPISEHNRLYWYRQTLGQGPEFLTYFQNEAQLEKSRLLSDRFSAERPKGSFSTLEIQRTEQGDSAMYLCASSLTGTGELFFGEGSRLTVL.

J is TRBJ2-3 and V is TRBV2; D perhaps matches TRBD2 (6 bases). This CDR3 spans 14 amino acids. V lost 4 bases and J lost 2, with 10 bases in between. Germline CDR1 is SNHLY and CDR2 is FYNNEI. The CDR3 spells CASSVTGVTDTQYF. CDR3 nucleotides: TGTGCCAGCAGTGTAACGGGAGTCACAGATACGCAGTATTTT.

As to this clonotype: An end of the junction does not agree with germline; a read error may underlie this. The rearrangement uses TRBV7-3 and TRBJ2-1; 7 bases line up with TRBD2. The CDR3 sequence is 16 residues long. Germline V gene sequence: CDR1 SGHTA, CDR2 FQGTGA. In DNA form, the CDR3 reads TGTGCCAGCAGCTTAATGGTGGGAGGGAACCACAATAAGCAGTTCTTC. Translation: CASSLMVGGNHNKQFF.

The chain couples TRBV2 to TRBJ1-1; no firm D call. V lost 7 bases, J lost 5 bases, and 8 bases lay in between. The CDR3 is 11 residues long. The germline gives CDR1 SNHLY, CDR2 FYNNEI. The CDR3 DNA reads TGTGCCAGCAAAACGAAGACTGAAGCTTTCTTT. It translates to CASKTKTEAFF.

The gene calls are TRBV5-1 and TRBJ1-2; no clear D. Germline CDR1 SGHRS, CDR2 YFSETQ. Trimming cost V 4 bases and J 8 bases, with 21 bases left between them. The CDR3 consists of 15 residues. The CDR3: CASSLSTPTNEGYTF. The CDR3 bases are TGCGCCAGCAGCCTCAGCACACCGACCAATGAGGGCTACACCTTC.

J is TRBJ2-5 and V is TRBV7-2, with D unresolved. This CDR3 region has 14 residues. Trimming removed 5 bases at V and 1 base at J, with 11 bases between. Germline CDR1 reads SGHTA; CDR2 reads FQGNSA. The CDR3 sequence: CASSLDPGQETQYF. For the CDR3, the DNA is TGTGCCAGCAGCCTAGATCCAGGCCAAGAGACCCAGTACTTC.

The rearrangement uses TRBV2 and TRBJ1-2; unclear D gene. The germline V and J ends were trimmed by 7 bases and 12 bases, with 18 bases remaining between them. Germline values: CDR1 SNHLY, CDR2 FYNNEI. The CDR3 extends over 12 amino acids. The CDR3 loop reads CASTVPGTPNTF. The CDR3 nucleotides read TGTGCCAGCACGGTCCCAGGTACCCCTAACACCTTC.

CDR3 protein: CASRGLSGELFF. CDR3 coding DNA: TGTGCCAGCAGGGGGCTGTCCGGGGAGCTGTTTTTT. This chain joins TRBV7-9 and TRBJ2-2; D possibly corresponds to TRBD1 (5 bases). The germline V gene encodes CDR1 SEHNR and CDR2 FQNEAQ (reference sequence). The CDR3 runs to 12 residues. V lost 6 bases to trimming and J lost 6 bases, with 8 bases between them.

This sequence joins TRBV10-3 and TRBJ2-1; possible D gene TRBD1, 6 bases. V lost 5 bases and J 5 bases, leaving 7 bases between the germline ends. This CDR3 is built from 12 residues. The germline V gene has CDR1 ENHRY and CDR2 SYGVKD. The CDR3 region has the DNA TGTGCCATCAGTCGACAGGACAATGAGCAGTTCTTC. This sequence encodes CAISRQDNEQFF.

This clonotype appeared a single time. This chain connects TRBV7-8 to TRBJ1-2, with D possibly TRBD1 on 5 matching bases. The CDR3 length is 14 residues. The V end was cut by 5 bases, the J end by 6 bases, with 16 bases between. Germline V CDR1 and CDR2: SGHVS, FQNEAQ. CDR3 DNA: TGTGCCAGCAGCCTGGGGGGGGTGGGTAATGGCTACACCTTC. This codes for CASSLGGVGNGYTF. The full variable domain, its missing parts supplied by reference TRBV7-8 and TRBJ1-2, is GAGVSQSPRYKVAKRGQDVALRCDPISGHVSLFWYQQALGQGPEFLTYFQNEAQLDKSGLPSDRFFAERPEGSVSTLKIQRTQQEDSAVYLCASSLGGVGNGYTFGSGTRLTVV.

The rearrangement joins TRBV2 to TRBJ1-6; D is unclear. Germline-derived CDR1 and CDR2 are SNHLY and FYNNEI. Trimming cost V 6 bases and J 10 bases, with 19 bases left between them. The CDR3 runs to 15 residues. CDR3 protein: CASSASGVGGSPLHF. The DNA of the CDR3 is TGTGCCAGCAGCGCGAGTGGGGTTGGTGGGTCACCCCTCCACTTT.

The chain has TRBV12-3 or TRBV12-4 and TRBJ2-5; TRBD1 aligns across 12 bases. V gave up 5 bases and J gave up 5 bases; unmatched junction bases: 6. The CDR3 length is 15 residues. CDR3 in DNA: TGTGCCAGCAGTCGGCGGGACAGGGGGCGGGAGACCCAGTACTTC. It yields the protein CASSRRDRGRETQYF.

CDR3 coding DNA: TGTGCCAGCAGCTTAGCGGTCCCCACAGATACGCAGTATTTT. This translates into CASSLAVPTDTQYF. This sequence joins TRBV7-9 and TRBJ2-3; no reliable D call. The germline CDR1 and CDR2 sequences are SEHNR and FQNEAQ (reference sequence). V was clipped by 0 bases and J by 2 bases, with 6 bases between them. The CDR3 contains 14 residues. Full variable domain (remainder filled in from reference TRBV7-9 and TRBJ2-3): DTGVSQNPRHKITKRGQNVTFRCDPISEHNRLYWYRQTLGQGPEFLTYFQNEAQLEKSRLLSDRFSAERPKGSFSTLEIQRTEQGDSAMYLCASSLAVPTDTQYFGPGTRLTVL.

The table lists this clonotype with many counts. This rearrangement joins TRBV6-2 or TRBV6-3 to TRBJ2-7; 13 positions agree with TRBD2. This CDR3 region has 16 residues. V dropped 2 bases and J dropped 4; count of bases not matched to a gene: 5. Germline CDR1 MNHEY, CDR2 SVGEGT. The CDR3 DNA reads as TGTGCCAGCAGTTACACGAGGACTAGCGGGGGATACGAGCAGTACTTC. It codes for CASSYTRTSGGYEQYF.

The rearrangement links TRBV20-1 to TRBJ1-6, with 7 nucleotides matching TRBD1. The CDR3 is made up of 14 amino acids. Germline V gene sequence: CDR1 DFQATT, CDR2 SNEGSKA (reference sequence). V dropped 3 bases and J dropped 5; count of bases not matched to a gene: 4. Written as DNA, the CDR3 is TGCAGTGCTAGCGGCGGGACAGATAATTCACCCCTCCACTTT. This gives the protein CSASGGTDNSPLHF.

For this clonotype: Mismatch with germline at one junction end may stem from a read error. V is TRBV15 and J is TRBJ1-6; D is uncertain. From germline, CDR1 is LNHNV and CDR2 YYDKDF (reference sequence). This CDR3 is 13 amino acids long. This CDR3 is CATSRVGNSPLRF. CDR3 DNA sequence: TGTGCCACCAGCAGAGTTGGTAATTCACCCCTCCGCTTT.

This clonotype was seen ten or more times. This rearrangement joins TRBV6-6 to TRBJ2-7; D gene uncertain. Between the trimmed V and J ends, which lost 6 bases and 7 bases, there was a span of 10 bases. The CDR3 has 11 amino acids. Germline V gives CDR1 MNHNY, CDR2 SVGAGI (reference sequence). In DNA, the CDR3 is TGTGCCAGCAGCCCCTCGAGGGAGCAGTACTTC. It codes for CASSPSREQYF.

The chain is built from TRBV14 and TRBJ1-2; the D gene is possibly TRBD1 (6 bases). This CDR3 is 15 amino acids long. Germline lookup yields CDR1 SGHDN and CDR2 FVKESK. Trimming left V 1 base short and J 6 bases short, with 15 bases between. The CDR3 region is CASSQGTSGAHGYTF. The DNA for the CDR3 is TGTGCCAGCAGCCAAGGGACCTCGGGGGCGCATGGCTACACCTTC.

V and J are TRBV10-3 and TRBJ1-4, with TRBD1 matching over 8 bases. Germline values: CDR1 ENHRY, CDR2 SYGVKD. Trimming took 3 bases from V and 7 from J; bases not matched to a gene: 7. CDR3 length: 15 amino acids. The CDR3 here is CAISESSGGGEKLFF. For the CDR3, the DNA is TGTGCCATCAGTGAATCCTCAGGGGGCGGTGAAAAACTGTTTTTT.